A selection of T cell receptor beta chains follows, all from one sample in a study of cytotoxic CD8 clonotypes in ibrutinib-treated CLL. Using immunoSEQ multiplex PCR, the repertoire was profiled, and TCRdb retains in-frame clones only, with some absent. The sample holds around 310,000 clones; about 77% are singletons and the top ten take under 8.5%. Source: PBMCs, taken before ibrutinib treatment. The receptors come from a human donor with chronic lymphocytic leukemia. Each CDR3 is given without its conserved first and last residue. D genes are given only for firm matches.

TRBD2,TRBV7-9,ASSLSGSDTQY
NA,TRBV6-1,ASSETPHSTEAF
NA,TRBV7-9,ASSLGSGPSGGYT
TRBD2,TRBV18,ASSPSGGPGYEQY
NA,TRBV11-2,ASSLEGGGSGNTIY
TRBD1,TRBV6-1,ASSELLGQGHQPQH
NA,TRBV30,AWSVLVGGYT
TRBD1,TRBV4-2,ASSQGQGYGYGYT
TRBD2,TRBV15,ATSRDLGFVSGNYEQY
NA,TRBV5-6,ASSLEGRAYYEQY
TRBD2,TRBV5-4,ASSLGLITSGNTGELF
NA,TRBV30,AWSVAGEGGYT
NA,TRBV11-3,ASSLDSGFGETQY
NA,TRBV20-1,SAGGGTEAF
TRBD1,TRBV19,ASSMRQGGFSGELF
NA,TRBV19,ASSIEVAGDTQY
NA,TRBV27,ASMPLPVTYEQY
TRBD2,TRBV30,ACRLLADITDTQY
NA,TRBV7-8,ASSLVRGLQETQY
NA,TRBV21-1,ASSKRQGPNTGELF
NA,TRBV11-3,ASSSGASSYNEQF
NA,TRBV5-1,ASSLMGGQETQY
NA,TRBV7-9,ASSLLRGERTDTQY
NA,TRBV4-1,ASSQEREQF
NA,TRBV4-2,ASSQDPLGRVGTGELF
TRBD1,TRBV6-5,ASTPDRGHIYGYT